The 22 T cell receptor beta chains in this list originate from one sample, sequenced in a study of naive and memory T cell subsets. General observations from the study: Especially in CD8 cells, naive repertoires contained a few larger clonotypes, possibly CD45RA-re-expressing memory cells.

These TCRs are of unknown antigen specificity. The beta constant-region primer was an equimolar mix of two oligonucleotides covering TRBC1 and TRBC2. Ligated cDNA was amplified by four rounds of PCR with nested alpha and beta constant-region primers and SP2. TCRdb recomputed calls from the UMI-ligation and nested PCR reads with MiXCR, one row per CDR3 protein. The table has approximately 150,000 distinct CDR3 sequences, 15% to 25% seen once; the top ten hold about 0.63%. The specimen was naive CD8+ T cells from blood. Receptors originate from a human donor in good health.

In this sample, this clonotype turned up a few times. This chain connects TRBV28 to TRBJ2-2; possible D gene TRBD2, 5 bases. V was shortened by 5 bases and J by 5 bases, with 24 bases between the two germline ends. The CDR3 has 18 amino acids. Per germline, CDR1 MDHEN and CDR2 SYDVKM. The CDR3 protein is CASSPEDGPRVRTGELFF. CDR3 coding DNA: TGTGCCAGCAGTCCAGAGGATGGTCCGAGGGTTCGTACCGGGGAGCTGTTTTTT.

This clonotype came up a few times. J is TRBJ1-3 and V is TRBV10-2; no clear D gene. Trimming pared 8 bases from V and 5 bases from J, leaving 7 bases between. Per germline, CDR1 WSHSY and CDR2 SAAADI. CDR3 length: 11 amino acids. CDR3 in amino acids: CASERRNTIYF. The CDR3 region has the DNA TGCGCCAGCGAAAGAAGAAACACCATATATTTT.

The chain combines TRBV7-2 with TRBJ2-7, with a possible D match to TRBD2 (7 bases). This CDR3 region has 13 residues. Per the germline V gene, CDR1 is SGHTA and CDR2 is FQGNSA. Trimming pared 3 bases from V and 6 bases from J, leaving 12 bases between. In nucleotides, the CDR3 is TGTGCCAGCAGCTTGGGGGGGGCGACCGAGCAGTACTTC. Translation gives CASSLGGATEQYF.

This clonotype was counted between two and nine times. V and J are TRBV7-9 and TRBJ1-6, with 8 bases fitting TRBD1. Losses at the gene ends were 6 bases for V and 14 bases for J; bases not matched to a gene: 6. The CDR3 is 12 residues long. The germline CDR1 and CDR2 sequences are SEHNR and FQNEAQ (reference sequence). The CDR3 DNA reads as TGTGCCAGCAGTCAGGACAGGGAGGCCCTCCACTTT. Its translation is CASSQDREALHF.

The chain carries TRBV27 and TRBJ2-7; D is undetermined. The germline V and J ends were trimmed by 5 bases and 5 bases, with 10 bases remaining between them. The CDR3 has 12 amino acids. Germline CDR1 is MNHEY and CDR2 is SMNVEV (reference sequence). Written as DNA, the CDR3 is TGTGCCAGCAGTGACGGGTTGAACGAGCAGTACTTC. It yields the protein CASSDGLNEQYF.

This clonotype was seen only a few times. The genes are TRBV28 and TRBJ2-1; D possibly corresponds to TRBD2 (5 bases). Between the trimmed V and J ends, which lost 4 bases and 8 bases, there was a span of 15 bases. Germline V gene lookup returns CDR1 MDHEN and CDR2 SYDVKM. CDR3 length: 14 residues. The CDR3 loop reads CASSWIRVSDEQFF. CDR3 sequence (DNA): TGTGCCAGCAGTTGGATTAGGGTTAGCGATGAGCAGTTCTTC.

The genes are TRBV7-2 and TRBJ2-7; the D is unclear. This CDR3 has 12 residues. Germline values: CDR1 SGHTA, CDR2 FQGNSA. Trimming shortened V by 1 base and J by 3 bases, and 4 bases separated the two germline ends. The CDR3 reads CASSLDVYEQYF. The CDR3 bases are TGTGCCAGCAGCTTAGACGTCTACGAGCAGTACTTC. Drawing the rest from reference TRBV7-2 and TRBJ2-7, the complete variable domain is GAGVSQSPSNKVTEKGKDVELRCDPISGHTALYWYRQSLGQGLEFLIYFQGNSAPDKSGLPSDRFSAERTGGSVSTLTIQRTQQEDSAVYLCASSLDVYEQYFGPGTRLTVT.

At least ten counts were recorded for this clonotype. The chain employs TRBV20-1 and TRBJ1-1; D gene uncertain. The germline V gene encodes CDR1 DFQATT and CDR2 SNEGSKA (reference sequence). CDR3 size: 14 residues. V lost 0 bases, J lost 1 base, and 9 bases lay in between. The CDR3, as DNA: TGCAGTGCTAGAGATTCCCGGACGAACACTGAAGCTTTCTTT. Protein product: CSARDSRTNTEAFF.

The chain's CDR3 is CASSVATREALKYEQYF. CDR3 nucleotide sequence: TGTGCCAGCAGTGTCGCAACGCGGGAGGCTCTGAAGTACGAGCAGTACTTC. This chain joins TRBV6-2 or TRBV6-3 and TRBJ2-7; 8 bases match TRBD2. V shed 5 bases and J 4 bases; nucleotides not matched to a gene: 16. This CDR3 is built from 17 residues. CDR1 is MNHEY and CDR2 is SVGEGT in the germline V gene.

The table lists this clonotype with many counts. The V gene is TRBV15, the J gene TRBJ2-5, with a possible D match to TRBD2 (5 bases). This CDR3 region has 13 residues. V lost 5 bases to trimming and J lost 4 bases, with 11 bases between them. Germline-derived CDR1 and CDR2 are LNHNV and YYDKDF (reference sequence). CDR3 DNA sequence: TGTGCCACCAGCCCCCGGGGAAGAGAGACCCAGTACTTC. Translating gives CATSPRGRETQYF.

The chain combines TRBV29-1 with TRBJ2-2; 7 positions match TRBD1. The germline V gene has CDR1 SQVTM and CDR2 ANQGSEA. With 3 bases clipped from V and 3 bases from J, the junction kept 4 bases outside the gene matches. The CDR3 is made up of 14 amino acids. The CDR3 is CSVDQGVDTGELFF. CDR3 coding DNA: TGCAGCGTTGACCAGGGGGTCGACACCGGGGAGCTGTTTTTT.

The chain joins TRBV5-4 to TRBJ2-7; a weak D match, TRBD1 (6 bases). The germline V gene has CDR1 SGHNT and CDR2 YYREEE (reference sequence). V lost 5 bases to trimming and J lost 3 bases, with 15 bases between them. This CDR3 contains 14 residues. CDR3 loop: CASREQGTYYEQYF. The CDR3 DNA reads TGTGCCAGCAGAGAGCAGGGGACCTACTACGAGCAGTACTTC.

This clonotype has more than one count but fewer than ten. The CDR3, as DNA: TGTGCCAGCAGTTTCCCAGGGACTAGCGGGAGCAGTGAGCAGTTCTTC. Translated, it gives CASSFPGTSGSSEQFF. The V call is TRBV12-3 or TRBV12-4, the J call TRBJ2-1, with TRBD2 matching 14 bases. J was trimmed by 9 bases and V by 3 bases; bases with no gene match: 7. The CDR3 extends over 16 amino acids.

V gene TRBV10-3 combines with J gene TRBJ2-4, with 7 bases aligning to TRBD2. Germline CDR1 ENHRY, CDR2 SYGVKD. V shed 1 base, J shed 2 bases, and the junction held 5 bases outside the gene matches. This CDR3 comprises 16 residues. The CDR3 DNA reads as TGTGCCATCAGTGAGTGGGGGGAGGGCCCCAAAAACATTCAGTACTTC. It is translated as CAISEWGEGPKNIQYF.

The V gene is TRBV6-4, the J gene TRBJ1-2; perhaps TRBD1 as D (6 bases). The germline V gene encodes CDR1 MRHNA and CDR2 SNTAGT. The CDR3 length is 15 residues. V lost 5 bases and J lost 0, with 13 bases in between. The CDR3 sequence is CASSPTGFPNYGYTF. For the CDR3, the DNA is TGTGCCAGCAGTCCTACAGGGTTCCCTAACTATGGCTACACCTTC.

This clonotype was recorded at least ten times. V gene TRBV27 combines with J gene TRBJ2-1; D assignment may be TRBD1 or TRBD2 (6 bases each). With 6 bases removed from V and 8 bases from J, the gap between germline ends came to 20 bases. The CDR3 covers 15 residues. Germline V gene data show CDR1 as MNHEY and CDR2 as SMNVEV (reference sequence). The CDR3 loop reads CASSSLLRRGYEQFF. The CDR3 DNA reads as TGTGCCAGCAGCTCACTTTTAAGGAGGGGGTATGAGCAGTTCTTC.

The V call is TRBV20-1, the J call TRBJ2-1, with 11 bases matching TRBD2. The V gene's germline CDR1 is DFQATT and CDR2 SNEGSKA (reference sequence). The CDR3 length is 15 residues. The junction had 6 bases not matched to a gene; V was cut back by 1 base and J by 7 bases. The CDR3 loop is CSARATSGRSNEQFF. As DNA, the CDR3 is TGCAGTGCTAGAGCCACTAGCGGGAGATCAAATGAGCAGTTCTTC.

The chain uses TRBV28 and TRBJ2-5; D unresolved. Looked up from germline, CDR1 is MDHEN and CDR2 is SYDVKM. This CDR3 region has 11 residues. Between the trimmed V and J ends, which lost 7 bases and 1 base, there was a span of 4 bases. Here the CDR3 DNA reads TGTGCCAGCACCACCCAAGAGACCCAGTACTTC. This sequence encodes CASTTQETQYF.

The rearrangement joins TRBV28 to TRBJ2-7; D gene ambiguous. In germline, CDR1 is MDHEN, CDR2 SYDVKM. V lost 5 bases and J 2 bases, leaving 13 bases between the germline ends. The CDR3 spans 14 residues. The CDR3 DNA is TGTGCCAGCAGTCCTCGGACGCCTCCCTACGAGCAGTACTTC. The encoded protein is CASSPRTPPYEQYF. Complete variable domain (other parts from reference TRBV28 and TRBJ2-7): DVKVTQSSRYLVKRTGEKVFLECVQDMDHENMFWYRQDPGLGLRLIYFSYDVKMKEKGDIPEGYSVSREKKERFSLILESASTNQTSMYLCASSPRTPPYEQYFGPGTRLTVT.

The sample holds many counts of this clonotype. The chain is built from TRBV13 and TRBJ2-7; 8 positions match TRBD1. This CDR3 has 15 amino acids. The V gene end was trimmed by 1 base and the J gene end by 4 bases; junction bases not matched to a gene: 6. Germline CDR1 and CDR2: PRHDT and FYEKMQ (reference sequence). CDR3 DNA: TGTGCCAGCAGCTTAGTCCAGGGGGCTTCATACGAGCAGTACTTC. The encoded protein is CASSLVQGASYEQYF.

This clonotype was counted between two and nine times. The V and J genes are TRBV15 and TRBJ2-1, with 7 bases lining up with TRBD2. The CDR3 has 18 residues. Germline CDR1 and CDR2: LNHNV and YYDKDF (reference sequence). Trimming removed 3 bases from V and 4 bases from J; junction bases left unmatched: 15. This chain's CDR3 is CATSSSLVSGGIYNEQFF. The CDR3, as DNA: TGTGCCACCAGCAGCTCGCTCGTGTCGGGAGGTATTTACAATGAGCAGTTCTTC. The entire variable domain, with the rest obtained from reference TRBV15 and TRBJ2-1, is as follows: DAMVIQNPRYQVTQFGKPVTLSCSQTLNHNVMYWYQQKSSQAPKLLFHYYDKDFNNEADTPDNFQSRRPNTSFCFLDIRSPGLGDTAMYLCATSSSLVSGGIYNEQFFGPGTRLTVL.

In its sample, this clonotype was seen a few times. The chain recombines TRBV6-2 or TRBV6-3 with TRBJ1-1, with a possible D match to TRBD1 (5 bases). There are 13 residues in the CDR3. V lost 7 bases to trimming and J lost 1 base, with 10 bases between them. In germline, CDR1 is MNHEY, CDR2 SVGEGT. DNA of the CDR3: TGTGCCAGCAAGGACACCAGGAACACTGAAGCTTTCTTT. Translating gives CASKDTRNTEAFF.